The rows below give T cell receptor beta chains drawn from one sample of a study of CD8+ T cells in alopecia areata. The method was immunoSEQ multiplex PCR; TCRdb's version includes in-frame clones alone and lacks a portion of them. The sample has about 150,000 clones, approximately 65% seen once. Input material: CD8+ T cells sorted from blood. These receptors all stem from a human donor in good health. The conserved cysteine and the conserved F or W are not part of the CDR3 here. A D gene is named only where the DNA matches it firmly. Clone size is not always given. Where it is, it says once, few, many or a class for expanded clones.

size | D | J | V | CDR3
NA | NA | TRBJ2-1 | TRBV4-1 | ASSPLTGPPPNGEQF
NA | NA | TRBJ1-2 | TRBV27 | ASGEQGRRSGYT
NA | NA | TRBJ1-2 | TRBV23-1 | ASSQEGIPTTNYGYT
NA | NA | TRBJ2-5 | TRBV7-6 | ASSPTMAVGETQY
NA | NA | TRBJ2-1 | TRBV29-1 | SVGDSGFEQF
NA | NA | TRBJ1-2 | TRBV27 | ASSFSANYGYT
NA | NA | TRBJ2-1 | TRBV13 | ASSLDSGNEQF
NA | NA | TRBJ2-2 | TRBV10-1 | ASSVGGTGELF
NA | NA | TRBJ1-2 | TRBV2 | ASSLGAHYGYT
NA | NA | TRBJ1-1 | TRBV10-2 | ASSEFDSLEAF
once | NA | TRBJ2-3 | TRBV2 | ASSDGLRRTDTQY
NA | TRBD2 | TRBJ2-7 | TRBV29-1 | SVVLVAGLSYEQY
NA | NA | TRBJ2-5 | TRBV13 | ASSFRRHQETQY
few | TRBD2 | TRBJ2-7 | TRBV29-1 | SVETSGSYEQY
NA | NA | TRBJ1-2 | TRBV9 | ASSLRVDGAYGYT
NA | NA | TRBJ2-7 | TRBV30 | ALDSYEQY
few | NA | TRBJ1-2 | TRBV29-1 | SVEGRVGYT
NA | NA | TRBJ2-2 | TRBV14 | ASSQGSGELF
NA | NA | TRBJ1-5 | TRBV9 | ASSPEGRNGQPQH
few | TRBD2 | TRBJ2-2 | TRBV6-1 | ASSGYNLAATGNTGELF
few | NA | TRBJ1-1 | TRBV29-1 | SVEGAEAF
NA | TRBD1 | TRBJ2-7 | TRBV29-1 | SVGDRDMSYEQY
NA | TRBD2 | TRBJ2-6 | TRBV30 | ALLAGAQGANVLT
NA | NA | TRBJ2-5 | TRBV7-9 | ASTEGGQETQY
NA | NA | TRBJ2-7 | TRBV5-1 | ASSSSRTDGKY
NA | TRBD1 | TRBJ2-7 | TRBV11-2 | ASSLAGQGYEQY
NA | TRBD1 | TRBJ2-3 | TRBV9 | ASSTGASTDTQY
NA | NA | TRBJ2-1 | TRBV4-2 | ASSQEGGTSHYNEQF
NA | TRBD1 | TRBJ2-2 | TRBV2 | ASPGQGAQAGELF
NA | NA | TRBJ1-2 | TRBV30 | AWKDYGYT
NA | NA | TRBJ2-1 | TRBV7-9 | ASSPPLGYNEQF
few | NA | TRBJ1-3 | TRBV7-9 | ASSLYRRNTIY
NA | TRBD2 | TRBJ2-2 | TRBV29-1 | SVERRSSGSHHKRGELF
NA | TRBD1 | TRBJ1-1 | TRBV27 | ASSLLSGGGTKEAF
NA | NA | TRBJ2-1 | TRBV29-1 | SVVPAGHYNEQF
NA | NA | TRBJ2-7 | TRBV13 | ASGMRPAYEQY
NA | NA | TRBJ2-6 | TRBV30 | AWTFSGASGANVLT
NA | NA | TRBJ2-3 | TRBV9 | ASSVGDDTDTQY
NA | NA | TRBJ2-7 | TRBV11-2 | ASSSNNIGGYEQY
once | TRBD2 | TRBJ2-5 | TRBV10-3 | AISESVLAGGYQETQY
NA | TRBD1 | TRBJ2-5 | TRBV30 | AWRATGETQY